These T cell receptor beta chains were read from a single sample in a study of T cell responses to AZD1222 COVID-19 vaccine. Here immunoSEQ multiplex PCR was the method, and the copy in TCRdb shows in-frame clones only, minus some. Among about 130,000 clones listed, 84% were seen once. Sample: peripheral blood, taken on day 0 of AZD1222 vaccination. The origin of the receptors is an adult in good health. Both conserved end residues are part of each CDR3. Fields, in order: V gene, clone size, D gene, J gene, CDR3 protein, CDR3 DNA. The D gene is left open where the match is weak. Clone size is stated in some rows and not others, as once, few, many or a class when expanded.

v_call: TRBV2; clone_size: many; d_call: .; j_call: TRBJ1-5; cdr3_aa: CASSEGSSNQPQHF; cdr3_nt: TGTGCCAGCAGTGAAGGGAGTAGCAATCAGCCCCAGCATTTT
v_call: TRBV19; clone_size: .; d_call: .; j_call: TRBJ2-5; cdr3_aa: CATTTQGETQYF; cdr3_nt: TGTGCTACCACAACGCAGGGGGAGACCCAGTACTTC
v_call: TRBV11-2; clone_size: .; d_call: .; j_call: TRBJ1-6; cdr3_aa: CASSLDPSQSSYNSPLHF; cdr3_nt: TGTGCCAGCAGCTTAGATCCCTCCCAGAGCTCCTATAATTCACCCCTCCACTTT
v_call: TRBV27; clone_size: .; d_call: TRBD2; j_call: TRBJ2-5; cdr3_aa: CASSLAGGQTQYF; cdr3_nt: TGTGCCAGCAGTTTAGCGGGGGGGCAGACCCAGTACTTC
v_call: TRBV11-2; clone_size: .; d_call: .; j_call: TRBJ2-1; cdr3_aa: CASSHRTGAGNEQFF; cdr3_nt: TGTGCCAGCAGCCACCGGACAGGAGCGGGGAATGAGCAGTTCTTC
v_call: TRBV9; clone_size: .; d_call: .; j_call: TRBJ1-4; cdr3_aa: CASSEQGAANEKLFF; cdr3_nt: TGTGCCAGCAGCGAACAGGGAGCGGCTAATGAAAAACTGTTTTTT
v_call: TRBV6-5; clone_size: .; d_call: .; j_call: TRBJ1-5; cdr3_aa: CASGKVVSGNQPQHF; cdr3_nt: TGTGCCAGCGGGAAGGTAGTATCCGGCAATCAGCCCCAGCATTTT
v_call: TRBV3-1/TRBV3-2; clone_size: .; d_call: TRBD1; j_call: TRBJ1-1; cdr3_aa: CASSQVRTGGKTEAFF; cdr3_nt: TGTGCCAGCAGCCAAGTACGGACAGGGGGCAAGACTGAAGCTTTCTTT
v_call: TRBV14; clone_size: .; d_call: .; j_call: TRBJ1-1; cdr3_aa: CASSQELGGQAFF; cdr3_nt: TGTGCCAGCAGCCAAGAGTTAGGTGGACAAGCTTTCTTT
v_call: TRBV18; clone_size: .; d_call: .; j_call: TRBJ2-1; cdr3_aa: CASSPPRGYEQFF; cdr3_nt: TGTGCCAGCTCACCACCTCGGGGGTATGAGCAGTTCTTC
v_call: TRBV7-9; clone_size: .; d_call: TRBD1; j_call: TRBJ2-7; cdr3_aa: CASSPGPGTGGRLEQYF; cdr3_nt: TGTGCCAGCAGCCCGGGTCCCGGGACAGGGGGCAGACTCGAGCAGTACTTC
v_call: TRBV2; clone_size: .; d_call: .; j_call: TRBJ1-6; cdr3_aa: CASSEQAAGSYNSPLHF; cdr3_nt: TGTGCCAGCAGTGAACAGGCGGCCGGCTCCTATAATTCACCCCTCCACTTT
v_call: TRBV2; clone_size: .; d_call: .; j_call: TRBJ2-3; cdr3_aa: CASSDERSSTDTQYF; cdr3_nt: TGTGCCAGCAGTGACGAGCGGTCTAGCACAGATACGCAGTATTTT
v_call: TRBV27; clone_size: .; d_call: TRBD1; j_call: TRBJ2-7; cdr3_aa: CASSSQGAEQYF; cdr3_nt: TGTGCCAGCAGTTCGCAGGGGGCCGAGCAGTACTTC
v_call: TRBV16; clone_size: .; d_call: TRBD1; j_call: TRBJ1-2; cdr3_aa: CASSQGTGIYGYTF; cdr3_nt: TGTGCCAGCAGCCAGGGGACAGGGATCTATGGCTACACCTTC
v_call: TRBV27; clone_size: .; d_call: TRBD1; j_call: TRBJ1-2; cdr3_aa: CASRKTGLRYGYTF; cdr3_nt: TGTGCCAGCAGAAAGACAGGGTTGCGCTATGGCTACACCTTC
v_call: TRBV24-1; clone_size: few; d_call: .; j_call: TRBJ1-2; cdr3_aa: CATSDDRNNYGYTF; cdr3_nt: TGTGCCACCAGTGATGACAGGAATAACTATGGCTACACCTTC
v_call: TRBV7-2; clone_size: .; d_call: .; j_call: TRBJ1-5; cdr3_aa: CASSGLLAGLGGGNQPQHF; cdr3_nt: TGTGCCAGCAGCGGTTTGTTGGCAGGTCTCGGAGGTGGCAATCAGCCCCAGCATTTT
v_call: TRBV11-2; clone_size: .; d_call: .; j_call: TRBJ1-4; cdr3_aa: CASSLIPLVANEKLFF; cdr3_nt: TGTGCCAGCAGCTTAATACCTTTAGTAGCAAATGAAAAACTGTTTTTT
v_call: TRBV6-1; clone_size: .; d_call: .; j_call: TRBJ1-4; cdr3_aa: CASSDPSSSWATNEKLFF; cdr3_nt: TGTGCCAGCAGTGATCCCTCCTCCTCCTGGGCAACTAATGAAAAACTGTTTTTT
v_call: TRBV6-5; clone_size: once; d_call: .; j_call: TRBJ2-7; cdr3_aa: CASSLTGDNYEQYF; cdr3_nt: TGTGCCAGCAGTCTGACAGGAGACAACTACGAGCAGTACTTC
v_call: TRBV5-1; clone_size: few; d_call: TRBD2; j_call: TRBJ2-3; cdr3_aa: CASSSALAGGPSLTDTQYF; cdr3_nt: TGCGCCAGCAGCTCCGCCTTAGCGGGGGGACCCTCTCTCACAGATACGCAGTATTTT
v_call: TRBV28; clone_size: .; d_call: TRBD1; j_call: TRBJ1-5; cdr3_aa: CASGGQGPFGPQHF; cdr3_nt: TGTGCCAGCGGGGGACAGGGACCCTTTGGGCCCCAGCATTTT
v_call: TRBV7-2; clone_size: .; d_call: .; j_call: TRBJ1-5; cdr3_aa: CASSLRAGLMNQPQHF; cdr3_nt: TGTGCCAGCAGTCTAAGGGCCGGACTGATGAATCAGCCCCAGCATTTT
v_call: TRBV5-6; clone_size: .; d_call: .; j_call: TRBJ1-4; cdr3_aa: CASSLFQGSEKLFF; cdr3_nt: TGTGCCAGCAGCCTTTTCCAGGGCAGTGAAAAACTGTTTTTT
v_call: TRBV12-5; clone_size: .; d_call: .; j_call: TRBJ2-4; cdr3_aa: CASGLPTGGKAKNIQYF; cdr3_nt: TGTGCTAGTGGTTTGCCGACCGGCGGGAAAGCCAAAAACATTCAGTACTTC
v_call: TRBV2; clone_size: .; d_call: TRBD1; j_call: TRBJ1-1; cdr3_aa: CASSFAGTGGRDTEAFF; cdr3_nt: TGTGCCAGCAGTTTTGCCGGGACAGGGGGCAGGGACACTGAAGCTTTCTTT
v_call: TRBV4-2; clone_size: .; d_call: TRBD1; j_call: TRBJ1-4; cdr3_aa: CASSQVGQGNEKLFF; cdr3_nt: TGTGCCAGCAGCCAGGTGGGACAGGGTAATGAAAAACTGTTTTTT
v_call: TRBV9; clone_size: few; d_call: TRBD2; j_call: TRBJ2-7; cdr3_aa: CASSVNSGVTYEQYF; cdr3_nt: TGTGCCAGCAGCGTAAACAGCGGGGTCACCTACGAGCAGTACTTC
v_call: TRBV5-1; clone_size: once; d_call: .; j_call: TRBJ1-1; cdr3_aa: CASSTRGGLKAFF; cdr3_nt: TGCGCCAGCAGTACCCGAGGAGGGCTTAAAGCTTTCTTT
v_call: TRBV4-1; clone_size: .; d_call: .; j_call: TRBJ1-1; cdr3_aa: CASSQAGGRRTEAFF; cdr3_nt: TGCGCCAGCAGCCAAGCGGGGGGTAGGAGAACTGAAGCTTTCTTT
v_call: TRBV29-1; clone_size: .; d_call: .; j_call: TRBJ2-3; cdr3_aa: CSVVTVETFTDTQYF; cdr3_nt: TGCAGCGTTGTGACAGTAGAGACATTCACAGATACGCAGTATTTT
v_call: TRBV6-5; clone_size: .; d_call: TRBD1; j_call: TRBJ2-7; cdr3_aa: CASSSTGTGRHYEQYF; cdr3_nt: TGTGCCAGCAGTTCCACGGGGACAGGGAGGCACTACGAGCAGTACTTC
v_call: TRBV14; clone_size: .; d_call: TRBD2; j_call: TRBJ2-3; cdr3_aa: CASSHRLAGGTDTQYF; cdr3_nt: TGTGCCAGCAGCCACCGACTAGCGGGGGGGACAGATACGCAGTATTTT
v_call: TRBV9; clone_size: .; d_call: TRBD2; j_call: TRBJ2-3; cdr3_aa: CASSVGTSGGADTQYF; cdr3_nt: TGTGCCAGCAGCGTGGGGACTAGCGGGGGTGCAGATACGCAGTATTTT
v_call: TRBV5-8; clone_size: .; d_call: .; j_call: TRBJ1-5; cdr3_aa: CASRLIGQGKPQHF; cdr3_nt: TGTGCCAGCCGACTCATAGGGCAGGGGAAGCCCCAGCATTTT
v_call: TRBV27; clone_size: .; d_call: TRBD1; j_call: TRBJ1-2; cdr3_aa: CASSSIRGGQGHGYTF; cdr3_nt: TGTGCCAGCAGTTCAATCCGGGGGGGACAGGGACATGGCTACACCTTC
v_call: TRBV2; clone_size: .; d_call: TRBD2; j_call: TRBJ2-1; cdr3_aa: CASSSSGNEQFF; cdr3_nt: TGTGCCAGCAGTTCTAGCGGGAATGAGCAGTTCTTC
v_call: TRBV28; clone_size: .; d_call: .; j_call: TRBJ2-7; cdr3_aa: CASSLRYEQYF; cdr3_nt: TGTGCCAGCAGCCTACGATACGAGCAGTACTTC